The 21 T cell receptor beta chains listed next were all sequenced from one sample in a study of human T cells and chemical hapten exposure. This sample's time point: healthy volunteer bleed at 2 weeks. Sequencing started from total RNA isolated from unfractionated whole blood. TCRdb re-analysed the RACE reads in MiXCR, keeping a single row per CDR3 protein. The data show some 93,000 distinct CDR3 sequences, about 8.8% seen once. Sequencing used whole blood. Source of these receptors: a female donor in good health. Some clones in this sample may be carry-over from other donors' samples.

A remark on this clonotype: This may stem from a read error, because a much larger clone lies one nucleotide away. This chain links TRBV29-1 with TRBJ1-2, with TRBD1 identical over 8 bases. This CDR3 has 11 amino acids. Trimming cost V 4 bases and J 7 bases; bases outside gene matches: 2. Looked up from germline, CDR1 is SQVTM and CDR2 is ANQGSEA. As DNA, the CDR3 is TGCAGCGTTGCCAGGGGGCTTGGCTACACCTTC. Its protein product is CSVARGLGYTF.

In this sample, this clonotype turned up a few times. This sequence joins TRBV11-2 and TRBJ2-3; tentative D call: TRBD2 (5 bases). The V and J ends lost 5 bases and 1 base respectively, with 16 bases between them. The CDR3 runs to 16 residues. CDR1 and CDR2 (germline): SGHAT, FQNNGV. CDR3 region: CASSPTLLAGTDTQYF. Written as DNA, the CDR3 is TGTGCCAGCAGCCCCACCTTGCTAGCCGGCACAGATACGCAGTATTTT. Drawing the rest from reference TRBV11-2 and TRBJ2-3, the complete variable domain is EAGVAQSPRYKIIEKRQSVAFWCNPISGHATLYWYQQILGQGPKLLIQFQNNGVVDDSQLPKDRFSAERLKGVDSTLKIQPAKLEDSAVYLCASSPTLLAGTDTQYFGPGTRLTVL.

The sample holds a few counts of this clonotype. The CDR3 is CASSKAGNYGYTF. In DNA form, the CDR3 reads TGTGCCAGCAGTAAAGCAGGGAACTATGGCTACACCTTC. The J gene is TRBJ1-2, the V gene TRBV25-1; TRBD1 is a possible D gene (5 bases). Germline V gene data show CDR1 as MGHDK and CDR2 as SYGVNS. The CDR3 has 13 residues. The V end was cut by 5 bases, the J end by 2 bases, with 9 bases between.

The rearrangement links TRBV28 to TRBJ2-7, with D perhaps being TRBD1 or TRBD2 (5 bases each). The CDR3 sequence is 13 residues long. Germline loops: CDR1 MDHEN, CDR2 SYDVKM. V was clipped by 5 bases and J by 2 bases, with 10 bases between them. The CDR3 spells CASSPGAPYEQYF. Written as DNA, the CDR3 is TGTGCCAGCAGTCCCGGGGCCCCCTACGAGCAGTACTTC.

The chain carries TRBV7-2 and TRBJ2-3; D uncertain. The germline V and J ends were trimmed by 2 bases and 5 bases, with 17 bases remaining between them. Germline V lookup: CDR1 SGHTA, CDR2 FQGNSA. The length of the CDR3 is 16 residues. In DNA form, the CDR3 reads TGTGCCAGCAGCTTAATGGTCTCCTCCGGAAGAGATACGCAGTATTTT. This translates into CASSLMVSSGRDTQYF.

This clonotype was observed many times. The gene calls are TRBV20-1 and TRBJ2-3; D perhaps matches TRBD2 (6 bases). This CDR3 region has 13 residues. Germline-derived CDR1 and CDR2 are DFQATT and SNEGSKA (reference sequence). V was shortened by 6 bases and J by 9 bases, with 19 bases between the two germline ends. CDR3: CSAVAGTHVTQYF. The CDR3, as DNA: TGCAGTGCGGTCGCCGGGACTCATGTCACGCAGTATTTT.

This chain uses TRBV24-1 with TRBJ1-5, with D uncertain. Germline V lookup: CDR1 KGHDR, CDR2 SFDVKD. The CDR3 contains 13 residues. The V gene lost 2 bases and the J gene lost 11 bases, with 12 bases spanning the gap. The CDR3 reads CATSDSTRYAQHF. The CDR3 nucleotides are TGTGCCACCAGTGATTCAACTCGCTACGCCCAGCATTTT.

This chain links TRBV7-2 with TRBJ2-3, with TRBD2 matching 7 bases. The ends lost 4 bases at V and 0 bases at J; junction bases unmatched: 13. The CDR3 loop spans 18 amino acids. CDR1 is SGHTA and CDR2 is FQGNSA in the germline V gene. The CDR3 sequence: CASSSTSLHTYSTDTQYF. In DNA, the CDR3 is TGTGCCAGCAGCTCGACTAGCCTACATACTTATAGCACAGATACGCAGTATTTT.

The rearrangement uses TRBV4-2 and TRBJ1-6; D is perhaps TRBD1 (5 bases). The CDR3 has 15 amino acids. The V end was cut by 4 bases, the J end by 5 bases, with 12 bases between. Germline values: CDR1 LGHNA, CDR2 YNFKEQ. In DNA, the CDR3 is TGTGCCAGCAGCCGAAACCGGGGGGATAATTCACCCCTCCACTTT. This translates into CASSRNRGDNSPLHF.

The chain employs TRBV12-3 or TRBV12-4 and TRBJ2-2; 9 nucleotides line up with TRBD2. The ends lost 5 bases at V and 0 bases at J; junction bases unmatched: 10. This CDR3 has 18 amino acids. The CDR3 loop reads CASSTRTSANSNTGELFF. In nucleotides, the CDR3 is TGTGCCAGCAGTACGCGGACTAGCGCCAACTCGAACACCGGGGAGCTGTTTTTT.

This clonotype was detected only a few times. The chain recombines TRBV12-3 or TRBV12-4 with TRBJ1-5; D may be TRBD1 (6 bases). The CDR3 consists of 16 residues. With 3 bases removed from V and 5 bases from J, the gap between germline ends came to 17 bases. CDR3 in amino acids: CASSLCGGDTYQPQHF. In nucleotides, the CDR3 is TGTGCCAGCAGTTTGTGTGGGGGGGACACCTATCAGCCCCAGCATTTT.

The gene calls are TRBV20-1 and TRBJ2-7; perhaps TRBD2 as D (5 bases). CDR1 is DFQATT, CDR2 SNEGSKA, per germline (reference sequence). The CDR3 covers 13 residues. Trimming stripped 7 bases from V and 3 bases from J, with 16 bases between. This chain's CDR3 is CSGRSTAVYEQYF. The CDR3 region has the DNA TGCAGTGGACGCTCTACAGCGGTCTACGAGCAGTACTTC.

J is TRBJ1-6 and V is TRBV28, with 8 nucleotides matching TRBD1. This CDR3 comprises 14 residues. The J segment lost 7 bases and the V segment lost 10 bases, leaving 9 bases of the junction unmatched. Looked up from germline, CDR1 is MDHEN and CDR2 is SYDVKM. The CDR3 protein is CATVGTGQNSPLHF. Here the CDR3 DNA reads TGTGCCACCGTGGGGACAGGACAAAATTCACCCCTCCACTTT.

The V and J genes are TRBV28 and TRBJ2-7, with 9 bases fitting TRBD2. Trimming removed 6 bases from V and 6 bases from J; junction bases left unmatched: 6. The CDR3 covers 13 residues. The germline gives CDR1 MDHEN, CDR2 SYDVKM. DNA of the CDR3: TGTGCCAGCAGCTTAGCGGGAGTCCGCGAGCAGTACTTC. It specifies CASSLAGVREQYF.

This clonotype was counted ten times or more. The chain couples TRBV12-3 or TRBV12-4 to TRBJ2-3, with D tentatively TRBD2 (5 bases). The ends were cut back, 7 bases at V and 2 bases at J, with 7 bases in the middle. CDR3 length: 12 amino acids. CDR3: CASTDYTDTQYF. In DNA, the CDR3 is TGTGCCAGCACCGACTACACAGATACGCAGTATTTT.

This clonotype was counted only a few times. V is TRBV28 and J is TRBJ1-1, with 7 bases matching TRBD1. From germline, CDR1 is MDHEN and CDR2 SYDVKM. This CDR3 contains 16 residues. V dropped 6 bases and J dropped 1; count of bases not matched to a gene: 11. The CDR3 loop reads CASRTLIGTANTEAFF. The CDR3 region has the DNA TGTGCCAGCAGAACTTTAATAGGGACAGCGAACACTGAAGCTTTCTTT.

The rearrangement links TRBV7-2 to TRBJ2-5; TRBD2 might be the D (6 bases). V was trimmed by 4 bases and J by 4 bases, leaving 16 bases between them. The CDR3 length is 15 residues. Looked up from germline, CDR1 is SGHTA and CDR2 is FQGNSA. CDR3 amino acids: CASSSGLMIRETQYF. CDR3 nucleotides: TGTGCCAGCAGCTCCGGACTAATGATAAGAGAGACCCAGTACTTC.

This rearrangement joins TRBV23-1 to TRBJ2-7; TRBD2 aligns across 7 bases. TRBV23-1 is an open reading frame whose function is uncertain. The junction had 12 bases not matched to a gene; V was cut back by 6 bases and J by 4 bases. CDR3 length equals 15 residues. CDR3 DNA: TGCGCCAGCAGGCCCGACCGGGACTACCCTTACGAGCAGTACTTC. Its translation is CASRPDRDYPYEQYF.

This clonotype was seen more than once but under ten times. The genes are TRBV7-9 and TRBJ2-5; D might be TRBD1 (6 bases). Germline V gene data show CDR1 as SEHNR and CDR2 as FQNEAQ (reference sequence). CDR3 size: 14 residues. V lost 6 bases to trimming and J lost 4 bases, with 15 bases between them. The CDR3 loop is CASRDAGVRETQYF. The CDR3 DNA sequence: TGTGCCAGCAGGGACGCAGGGGTGAGAGAGACCCAGTACTTC. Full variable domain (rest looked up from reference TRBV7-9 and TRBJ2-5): DTGVSQNPRHKITKRGQNVTFRCDPISEHNRLYWYRQTLGQGPEFLTYFQNEAQLEKSRLLSDRFSAERPKGSFSTLEIQRTEQGDSAMYLCASRDAGVRETQYFGPGTRLLVL.

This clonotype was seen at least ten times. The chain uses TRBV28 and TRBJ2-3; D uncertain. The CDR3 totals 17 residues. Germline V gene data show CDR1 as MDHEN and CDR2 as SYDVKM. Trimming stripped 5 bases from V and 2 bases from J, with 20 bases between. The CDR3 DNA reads TGTGCCAGCAGTCCCGCCGGTCGTGGGCTTTACACAGATACGCAGTATTTT. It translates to CASSPAGRGLYTDTQYF. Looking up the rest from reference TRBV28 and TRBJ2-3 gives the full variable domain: DVKVTQSSRYLVKRTGEKVFLECVQDMDHENMFWYRQDPGLGLRLIYFSYDVKMKEKGDIPEGYSVSREKKERFSLILESASTNQTSMYLCASSPAGRGLYTDTQYFGPGTRLTVL.

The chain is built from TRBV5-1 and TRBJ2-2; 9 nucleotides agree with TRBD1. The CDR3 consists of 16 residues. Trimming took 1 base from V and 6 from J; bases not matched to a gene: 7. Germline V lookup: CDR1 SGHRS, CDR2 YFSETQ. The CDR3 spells CASSLHGTGNSGELFF. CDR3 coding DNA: TGCGCCAGCAGCTTGCACGGGACAGGGAATTCCGGGGAGCTGTTTTTT.